A selection of T cell receptor beta chains follows, all from one sample in a study of T cells after yellow fever vaccination. TCRdb re-called the 5' RACE reads with MiXCR, one entry per CDR3 protein. The sample has around 600,000 distinct CDR3 sequences, approximately 13% seen once. This specimen was PBMCs, taken on the day of the yellow fever booster vaccination. The receptors here all came from a man aged 25 to 40 who received the YFV17D yellow fever vaccine. Both conserved end residues are part of each CDR3. Some rows have no size entry. The others give once, few or many, or a class for an expanded clone.

V gene	clone size	J gene	CDR3 protein
TRBV7-9	-	TRBJ2-1	CASSSRGGSSPYNEQFF
TRBV18	-	TRBJ2-7	CASSLSSGGAHEQYF
TRBV20-1	few	TRBJ2-7	CSARRGITSYEQYF
TRBV2	few	TRBJ1-4	CASHLDRGEKLFF
TRBV20-1	-	TRBJ2-3	CSAKLTLDRGQRDTQYF
TRBV6-2/TRBV6-3	many	TRBJ1-1	CASSYLKEAFF
TRBV30	few	TRBJ1-1	CAWSLTRYRTGNTEAFF
TRBV30	-	TRBJ1-2	CAWSGKGNVYGYTF
TRBV20-1	few	TRBJ2-3	CSAIAPGIGTDTQYF
TRBV11-2	-	TRBJ1-2	CASSQIGGPGGLSGGYTF
TRBV6-2/TRBV6-3	few	TRBJ2-1	CASSYPPPEQFF
TRBV5-1	few	TRBJ2-2	CASTVKGNTGELFF
TRBV7-9	few	TRBJ2-7	CASSRLWRGPRGNEQYF
TRBV5-1	few	TRBJ2-7	CASTRGGGPEQYF
TRBV6-1	-	TRBJ2-2	CASFSGSGGELFF
TRBV6-1	-	TRBJ2-3	CASGPAGEGDTQYF
TRBV19	few	TRBJ1-1	CASSSVRTGMGNTEAFF
TRBV7-2	-	TRBJ2-1	CASSLASGRWNEQFF
TRBV7-9	few	TRBJ2-2	CASSSASGMGGELFF
TRBV9	-	TRBJ2-7	CASSVGQLRREPSYEQYF
TRBV4-3	-	TRBJ2-7	CASSHTSGNSYEQYF
TRBV12-3/TRBV12-4	few	TRBJ2-1	CASSSNLRVRNYNEQFF
TRBV5-6	-	TRBJ2-5	CASSIDRVRTQYF
TRBV7-8	few	TRBJ2-3	CASSQGSPRDTQYF
TRBV11-2	few	TRBJ2-7	CASSITGGGLAGDYEQYF
TRBV12-3/TRBV12-4	-	TRBJ2-7	CASSLGEGKYEQYF
TRBV19	-	TRBJ2-3	CASSTTGFGTDTQYF
TRBV6-1	few	TRBJ2-2	CASSQSGGSRNTGELFF
TRBV30	-	TRBJ1-2	CAWRIRQGLSYGYTF
TRBV5-1	-	TRBJ2-7	CASRRTNSFSEQYF
TRBV13	once	TRBJ2-1	CASSWVAGAYNEQFF
TRBV25-1	few	TRBJ1-6	CASSGGTSNSPLHF
TRBV5-4	few	TRBJ2-7	CASSWGVAGIAYEQYF
TRBV20-1	few	TRBJ2-1	CSGTVAYNEQFF
TRBV5-4	-	TRBJ2-4	CASSLSAVRGYDIQYF
TRBV7-2	many	TRBJ2-1	CASSPGRGAYNEQFF
TRBV25-1	many	TRBJ2-1	CASSGTGANEQFF
TRBV10-2	-	TRBJ2-4	CASSRPRQGALNIQYF
TRBV29-1	few	TRBJ1-2	CSVEEDWYGYTF
TRBV12-3/TRBV12-4	many	TRBJ2-1	CASNLPPGYNEQFF
TRBV4-3	-	TRBJ1-3	CASTPRSTGIGNTIYF
TRBV20-1	few	TRBJ2-5	CSARAAVQETQYF
TRBV20-1	-	TRBJ2-3	CSASLHGATDTQYF
TRBV12-3/TRBV12-4	-	TRBJ2-7	CASSLRQGEQYF
TRBV18	-	TRBJ2-1	CASSPRTAPSGRRNEQFF
TRBV18	few	TRBJ2-1	CASSPKGGEQFF
TRBV9	-	TRBJ2-7	CASSVRPETEWEEQYF
TRBV7-3	few	TRBJ2-4	CASSLTAGQENIQYF
TRBV4-1	-	TRBJ2-1	CASSQNLAGVYNEQFF
TRBV5-4	-	TRBJ2-3	CASSLSWGADTQYF
TRBV19	few	TRBJ2-1	CASSMKAGNNEQFF
TRBV27	few	TRBJ1-4	CASSLSGTGHEKLFF
TRBV5-1	many	TRBJ2-5	CASSYGGSQETQYF
TRBV7-9	many	TRBJ2-3	CASSQTVTDTQYF
TRBV7-2	many	TRBJ2-1	CASSLARNEQFF
TRBV7-9	few	TRBJ1-4	CASSSGGRMNEKLFF
TRBV15	-	TRBJ2-5	CATSSFSGQTFPRETQYF
TRBV5-1	-	TRBJ2-3	CASSLRAGARTDTQYF
TRBV9	-	TRBJ2-7	CASSPWEQYF